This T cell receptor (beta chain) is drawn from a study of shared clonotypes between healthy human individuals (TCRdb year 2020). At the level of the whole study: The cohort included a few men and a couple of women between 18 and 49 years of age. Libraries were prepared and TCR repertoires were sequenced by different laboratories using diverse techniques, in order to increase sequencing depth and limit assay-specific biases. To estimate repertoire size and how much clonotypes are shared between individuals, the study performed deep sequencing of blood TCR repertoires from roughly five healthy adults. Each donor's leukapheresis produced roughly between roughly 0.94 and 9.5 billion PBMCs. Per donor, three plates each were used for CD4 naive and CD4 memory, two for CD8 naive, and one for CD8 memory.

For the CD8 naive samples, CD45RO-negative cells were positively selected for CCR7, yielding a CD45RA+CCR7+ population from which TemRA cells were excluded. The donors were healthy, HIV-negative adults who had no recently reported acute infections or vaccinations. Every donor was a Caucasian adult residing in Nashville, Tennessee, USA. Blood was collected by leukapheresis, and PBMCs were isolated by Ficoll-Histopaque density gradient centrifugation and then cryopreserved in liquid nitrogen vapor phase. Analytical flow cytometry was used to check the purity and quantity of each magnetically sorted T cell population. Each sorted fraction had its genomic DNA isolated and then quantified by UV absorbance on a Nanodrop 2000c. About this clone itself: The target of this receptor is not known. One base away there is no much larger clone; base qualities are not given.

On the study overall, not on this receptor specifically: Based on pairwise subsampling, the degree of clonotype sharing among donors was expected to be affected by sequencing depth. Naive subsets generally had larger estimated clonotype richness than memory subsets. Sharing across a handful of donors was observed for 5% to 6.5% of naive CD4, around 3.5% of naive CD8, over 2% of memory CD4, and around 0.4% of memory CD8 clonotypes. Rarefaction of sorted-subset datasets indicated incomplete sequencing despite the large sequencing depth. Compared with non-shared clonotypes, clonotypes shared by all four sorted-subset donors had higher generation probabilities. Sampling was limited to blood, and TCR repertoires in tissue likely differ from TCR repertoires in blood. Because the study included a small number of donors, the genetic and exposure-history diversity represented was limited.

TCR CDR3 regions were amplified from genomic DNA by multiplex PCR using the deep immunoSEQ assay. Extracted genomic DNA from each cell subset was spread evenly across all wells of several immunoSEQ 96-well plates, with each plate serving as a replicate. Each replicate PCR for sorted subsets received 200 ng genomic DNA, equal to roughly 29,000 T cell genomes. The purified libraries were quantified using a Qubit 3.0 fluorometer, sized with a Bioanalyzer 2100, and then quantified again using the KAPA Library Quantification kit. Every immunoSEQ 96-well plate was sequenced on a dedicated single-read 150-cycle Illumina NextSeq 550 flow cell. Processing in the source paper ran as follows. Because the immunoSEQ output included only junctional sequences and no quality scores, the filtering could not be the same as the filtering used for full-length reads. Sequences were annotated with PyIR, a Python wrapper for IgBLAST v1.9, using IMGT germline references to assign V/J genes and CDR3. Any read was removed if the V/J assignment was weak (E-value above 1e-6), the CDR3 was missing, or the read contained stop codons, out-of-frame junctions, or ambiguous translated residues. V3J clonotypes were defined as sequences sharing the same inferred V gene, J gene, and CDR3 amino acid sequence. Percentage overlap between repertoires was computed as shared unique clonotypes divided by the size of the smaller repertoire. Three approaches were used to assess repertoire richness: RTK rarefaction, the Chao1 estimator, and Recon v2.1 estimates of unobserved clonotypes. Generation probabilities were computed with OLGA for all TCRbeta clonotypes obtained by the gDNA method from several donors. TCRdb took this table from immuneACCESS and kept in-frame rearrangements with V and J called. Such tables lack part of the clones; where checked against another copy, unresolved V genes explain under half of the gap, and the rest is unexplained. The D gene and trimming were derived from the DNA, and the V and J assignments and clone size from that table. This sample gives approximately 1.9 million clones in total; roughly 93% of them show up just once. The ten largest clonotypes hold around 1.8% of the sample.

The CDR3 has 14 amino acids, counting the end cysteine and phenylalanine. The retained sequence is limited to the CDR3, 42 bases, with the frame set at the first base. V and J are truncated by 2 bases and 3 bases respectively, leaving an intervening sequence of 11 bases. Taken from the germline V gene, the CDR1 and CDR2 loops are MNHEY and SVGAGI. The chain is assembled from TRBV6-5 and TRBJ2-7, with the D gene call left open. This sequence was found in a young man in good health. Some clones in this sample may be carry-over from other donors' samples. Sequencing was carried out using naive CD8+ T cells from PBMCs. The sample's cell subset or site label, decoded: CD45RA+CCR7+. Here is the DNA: TGTGCCAGCAGTTACGAAGTCTCAGGCTACGAGCAGTACTTC. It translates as CASSYEVSGYEQYF.